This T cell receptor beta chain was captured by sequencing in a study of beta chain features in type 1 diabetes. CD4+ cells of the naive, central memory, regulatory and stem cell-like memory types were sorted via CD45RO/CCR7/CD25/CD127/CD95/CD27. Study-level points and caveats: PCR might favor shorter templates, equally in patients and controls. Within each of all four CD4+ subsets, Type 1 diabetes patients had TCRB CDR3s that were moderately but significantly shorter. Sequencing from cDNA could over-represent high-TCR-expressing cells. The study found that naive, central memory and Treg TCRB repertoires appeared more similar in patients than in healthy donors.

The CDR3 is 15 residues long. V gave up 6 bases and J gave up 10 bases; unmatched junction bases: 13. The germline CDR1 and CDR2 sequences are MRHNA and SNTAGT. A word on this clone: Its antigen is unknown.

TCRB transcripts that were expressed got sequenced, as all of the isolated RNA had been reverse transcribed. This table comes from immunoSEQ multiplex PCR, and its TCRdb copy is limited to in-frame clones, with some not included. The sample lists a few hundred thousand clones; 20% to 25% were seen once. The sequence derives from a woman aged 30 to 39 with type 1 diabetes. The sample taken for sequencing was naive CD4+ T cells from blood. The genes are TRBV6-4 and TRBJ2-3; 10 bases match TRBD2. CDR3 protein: CASSPAGLAGVPQYF. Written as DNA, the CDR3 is TGTGCCAGCAGCCCCGCCGGGCTAGCGGGAGTTCCGCAGTATTTT.